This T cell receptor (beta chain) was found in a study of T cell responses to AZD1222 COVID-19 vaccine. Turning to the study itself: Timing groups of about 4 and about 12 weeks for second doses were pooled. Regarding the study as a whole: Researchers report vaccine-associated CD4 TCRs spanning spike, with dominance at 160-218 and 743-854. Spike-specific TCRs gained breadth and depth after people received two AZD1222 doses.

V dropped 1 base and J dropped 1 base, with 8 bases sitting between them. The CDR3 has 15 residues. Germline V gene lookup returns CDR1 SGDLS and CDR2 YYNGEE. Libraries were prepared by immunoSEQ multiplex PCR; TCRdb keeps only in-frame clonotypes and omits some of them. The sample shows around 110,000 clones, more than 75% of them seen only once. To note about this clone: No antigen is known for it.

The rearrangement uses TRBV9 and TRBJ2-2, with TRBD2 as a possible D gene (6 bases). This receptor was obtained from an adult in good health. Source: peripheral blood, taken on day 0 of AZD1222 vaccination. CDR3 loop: CASSVSGGNTGELFF. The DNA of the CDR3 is TGTGCCAGCAGCGTATCCGGGGGGAACACCGGGGAGCTGTTTTTT.